A selection of T cell receptor beta chains follows, all from one sample in a study of graft-versus-host responses after intestinal transplantation. TCRdb keeps only in-frame clones here, not all; method: immunoSEQ multiplex PCR. The data hold roughly 17,000 clones, with about 80% observed a single time. The specimen was ileum tissue, collected 17 days after transplant. Receptor source: a human patient who received an intestinal transplant, so some T cells may come from the graft donor. CDR3s include the opening cysteine and the closing phenylalanine or tryptophan. The D gene is left open where the match is weak. Part of the rows lack a size; the others show once, few, many or a class for expanded clones.

d_gene	abundance	v_gene	j_gene	len	CDR3aa	CDR3nt
NA	NA	TRBV11-2	TRBJ2-5	16	CASSLVGGGAEETQYF	TGTGCCAGCAGCTTAGTCGGTGGGGGGGCCGAGGAGACCCAGTACTTC
TRBD2	once	TRBV28	TRBJ2-7	15	CASTYEGGSTYEQYF	TGTGCCAGCACCTACGAGGGCGGGAGCACCTACGAGCAGTACTTC
TRBD1	NA	TRBV4-2	TRBJ1-2	16	CASSRFAGTEFYGYTF	TGTGCCAGCAGCCGATTTGCCGGGACAGAATTCTATGGCTACACCTTC
TRBD1	NA	TRBV27	TRBJ2-1	15	CASSLGTGRYNEQFF	TGTGCCAGCAGTTTAGGGACAGGGAGATACAATGAGCAGTTCTTC
TRBD2	NA	TRBV30	TRBJ2-3	13	CAWTSGSTDTQYF	TGTGCCTGGACTAGCGGGAGCACAGATACGCAGTATTTT
NA	NA	TRBV28	TRBJ1-2	15	CASSPRQVRNYGYTF	TGTGCCAGCAGTCCGCGACAGGTTCGGAACTATGGCTACACCTTC
TRBD2	few	TRBV5-1	TRBJ2-1	19	CASSFFLAGGSSSYNEQFF	TGCGCCAGCAGCTTCTTTCTAGCGGGAGGGTCTAGCTCCTACAATGAGCAGTTCTTC
NA	NA	TRBV5-4	TRBJ2-7	13	CASSLAMAYEQYF	TGTGCCAGCAGCTTGGCCATGGCCTACGAGCAGTACTTC
TRBD2	NA	TRBV29-1	TRBJ2-7	15	CSVYFSGSPRYEQYF	TGCAGCGTCTACTTTAGCGGGAGCCCCAGGTACGAGCAGTACTTC
NA	NA	TRBV30	TRBJ2-7	14	CAWSDREQGYEQYF	TGTGCCTGGAGTGACCGGGAACAGGGCTACGAGCAGTACTTC
NA	NA	TRBV7-2	TRBJ2-2	18	CASSGAGPKSANTGELFF	TGTGCCAGCAGCGGGGCGGGACCGAAATCCGCGAACACCGGGGAGCTGTTTTTT
TRBD2	NA	TRBV5-6	TRBJ2-7	18	CASSFNSFDGTSGYEQYF	TGTGCCAGCAGCTTCAACAGCTTCGACGGGACTAGCGGGTACGAGCAGTACTTC
TRBD1	NA	TRBV13	TRBJ1-2	16	CASSLSLTGGTGGYTF	TGTGCCAGCAGCTTAAGTCTGACAGGGGGAACGGGTGGCTACACCTTC
NA	NA	TRBV5-6	TRBJ1-2	14	CASSLSHRAYGYTF	TGTGCCAGCAGCTTATCCCACAGGGCCTATGGCTACACCTTC
NA	NA	TRBV21-1	TRBJ1-1	21	CASTPVGPPQTDRGLNTEAFF	TGTGCCAGCACCCCTGTGGGACCTCCTCAAACCGACAGGGGGTTGAACACTGAAGCTTTCTTT
TRBD1	NA	TRBV11-1	TRBJ2-6	17	CASSPGGVYSWANVLTF	TGTGCCAGCAGCCCAGGGGGCGTCTATTCCTGGGCCAACGTCCTGACTTTC
NA	NA	TRBV6-6	TRBJ1-6	15	CASSYSGVVGSPLHF	TGTGCCAGCAGTTACTCGGGGGTGGTGGGTTCACCCCTCCACTTT
NA	NA	TRBV2	TRBJ1-1	11	CASSNPSEAFF	TGTGCCAGCAGTAATCCTTCTGAAGCTTTCTTT
TRBD1	NA	TRBV25-1	TRBJ2-1	16	CASSHLRTGIYNEQFF	TGTGCCAGCAGTCATCTCAGGACAGGGATCTACAATGAGCAGTTCTTC
NA	NA	TRBV29-1	TRBJ1-1	12	CSVIREGGGAFF	TGCAGCGTGATCAGGGAGGGCGGTGGAGCTTTCTTT
NA	NA	TRBV13	TRBJ2-7	13	CASSWGGGHEQYF	TGTGCCAGCAGCTGGGGAGGGGGCCACGAGCAGTACTTC
NA	NA	TRBV2	TRBJ2-2	17	CASSESGGGRPTGELFF	TGTGCCAGCAGTGAAAGTGGGGGAGGTCGGCCGACCGGGGAGCTGTTTTTT
NA	NA	TRBV1	TRBJ2-1	17	CTSRVRWGKGDSNEQFF	TGCACCAGCAGGGTACGTTGGGGGAAGGGAGACAGCAATGAGCAGTTCTTC
NA	NA	TRBV5-6	TRBJ1-4	15	CASSLSPGTDEKLFF	TGTGCCAGCAGCTTGTCCCCAGGGACTGATGAAAAACTGTTTTTT